These 14 T cell receptor beta chains were sequenced from one sample in a study of identical twins (dated by TCRdb to about 2016). Library generation was performed with 5' RACE. Reads for this sample came from an Illumina HiSeq 2000. Using fastp at Q25 and MiXCR, TCRdb reprocessed the public reads and kept productive beta chains. Rows matching on CDR3 protein sequence are summarized as one entry with the most common DNA and genes. The sample data list about 200,000 distinct CDR3 sequences, and 10% to 13% of these were observed just once. The ten top clones hold about 9% of the sample. Sequenced sample: memory T cells sorted from blood. This sample's cell subset or site label indicates: CD45RO+ enriched T cells. The receptors stem from a man between 45 and 60 years old in good health.

The rearrangement links TRBV4-1 to TRBJ2-2, with 9 bases matching TRBD2. The CDR3 loop spans 18 amino acids. With V trimmed by 1 base and J by 7 bases, 13 bases remained unmatched. The V gene's germline CDR1 is MGHRA and CDR2 YSYEKL. The CDR3 sequence: CASSQASGRGGHGGELFF. The CDR3 bases are TGCGCCAGCAGCCAAGCCTCCGGGCGGGGGGGCCACGGCGGGGAGCTGTTTTTT.

This clonotype was detected many times. This chain connects TRBV5-1 to TRBJ2-2; a possible D gene is TRBD1 (6 bases). The CDR3 extends over 13 amino acids. Trimming left V 3 bases short and J 7 bases short, with 10 bases between. Germline CDR1 is SGHRS and CDR2 is YFSETQ. The CDR3 reads CASSSLDSGELFF. CDR3 DNA: TGCGCCAGCAGCTCCCTGGACAGCGGGGAGCTGTTTTTT.

The chain links TRBV11-3 to TRBJ2-3; D is perhaps TRBD2 (5 bases). The CDR3 extends over 13 amino acids. CDR1 and CDR2 (germline): SGHNT, YENEEA. V was cut by 4 bases and J by 4 bases, with 9 bases left in between. The CDR3 protein is CASSSISADTQYF. In nucleotides, the CDR3 is TGTGCCAGCAGCTCAATTAGCGCAGATACGCAGTATTTT.

This clonotype qualifies as medium-sized. The chain couples TRBV20-1 to TRBJ2-3; TRBD2 matches at 9 bases. The CDR3 runs 14 residues. CDR1 and CDR2 (germline): DFQATT, SNEGSKA (reference sequence). V lost 6 bases and J lost 2; bases outside the gene matches: 6. The CDR3 nucleotides are TGCAGTGCCCAACCTAGCGGGGACACAGATACGCAGTATTTT. It specifies CSAQPSGDTDTQYF.

This clonotype was seen only a few times. The chain combines TRBV9 with TRBJ2-3, with 9 bases matching TRBD1. The CDR3 sequence is 15 residues long. With V trimmed by 3 bases and J by 5 bases, 7 bases remained unmatched. Germline lookup yields CDR1 SGDLS and CDR2 YYNGEE. The chain's CDR3 is CASSAVPGQGDTQYF. CDR3 bases: TGTGCCAGCAGCGCAGTCCCGGGACAGGGAGATACGCAGTATTTT.

The sample holds many counts of this clonotype. The V gene is TRBV3-1, the J gene TRBJ2-1, with D perhaps TRBD1 (5 bases). This CDR3 is 13 amino acids long. V was pared by 1 base and J by 4 bases, with 5 bases between. The germline gives CDR1 LGHDT, CDR2 YNNKEL (reference sequence). In DNA form, the CDR3 reads TGTGCCAGCAGCCAAGGACAGTACAATGAGCAGTTCTTC. Protein product: CASSQGQYNEQFF.

This clonotype showed up many times. CDR3 protein: CASSLAVTSGRTSYEQYF. CDR3 DNA sequence: TGTGCCAGCAGCTTGGCCGTCACTAGCGGGAGGACCTCCTACGAGCAGTACTTC. This chain joins TRBV5-5 and TRBJ2-7, with TRBD2 matching 12 bases. Germline V gives CDR1 SGHKS, CDR2 YYEKEE (reference sequence). With V trimmed by 0 bases and J by 0 bases, 7 bases remained unmatched. The CDR3 runs to 18 residues.

This clonotype was detected ten times or more. J is TRBJ1-2 and V is TRBV3-1, with 7 positions matching TRBD1. V lost 0 bases, J lost 3 bases, and 10 bases stayed unmatched. Looked up from germline, CDR1 is LGHDT and CDR2 is YNNKEL (reference sequence). This CDR3 comprises 17 residues. In DNA form, the CDR3 reads TGTGCCAGCAGCCAAGAAGGAACGGCAGGGGGACACTATGGCTACACCTTC. Residues: CASSQEGTAGGHYGYTF.

J is TRBJ2-1 and V is TRBV7-8, with 7 bases lining up with TRBD1. With 5 bases clipped from V and 3 bases from J, the junction kept 10 bases outside the gene matches. Germline V CDR1 and CDR2: SGHVS, FQNEAQ. CDR3 length equals 16 residues. This CDR3 reads CASSRGGAGGYNEQFF. CDR3 DNA: TGTGCCAGCAGCAGAGGAGGCGCAGGGGGCTACAATGAGCAGTTCTTC.

The sample holds many counts of this clonotype. This chain joins TRBV19 and TRBJ1-5, with a possible D match to TRBD1 (5 bases). Trimming stripped 6 bases from V and 5 bases from J, with 17 bases between. This CDR3 contains 15 residues. Germline V gives CDR1 LNHDA, CDR2 SQIVND (reference sequence). The DNA for the CDR3 is TGTGCCAGTAGCCCGCCGGGACCGAGAGATCAGCCCCAGCATTTT. Translated, it gives CASSPPGPRDQPQHF.

For this clonotype: A much more abundant neighbour one base away suggests this may be a read error. The genes are TRBV12-3 or TRBV12-4 and TRBJ1-1; TRBD1 is a possible D gene (5 bases). The CDR3 sequence is 14 residues long. For the CDR3, the DNA is TGTGCCAGCAGTTTTTCTGGGGGGAACGCTGAAGCTTTCTTT. The encoded protein is CASSFSGGNAEAFF.

The genes are TRBV20-1 and TRBJ2-7, with D perhaps matching TRBD2 (5 bases). The length of the CDR3 is 14 residues. Per germline, CDR1 DFQATT and CDR2 SNEGSKA (reference sequence). The germline V and J ends were trimmed by 0 bases and 3 bases, with 12 bases remaining between them. CDR3 amino acids: CSAREGRTFYEQYF. The CDR3 region has the DNA TGCAGTGCTAGAGAAGGACGGACTTTCTACGAGCAGTACTTC.

This clonotype was observed many times. The chain couples TRBV14 to TRBJ2-3; D is uncertain. Trimming took 5 bases from V and 1 from J, leaving 16 bases between them. The CDR3 runs 16 residues. CDR1 and CDR2 from the germline V gene are SGHDN and FVKESK. DNA for the CDR3: TGTGCCAGCAGCAGTAGTGGGCGCCAGGGCACAGATACGCAGTATTTT. Protein product: CASSSSGRQGTDTQYF.

This clonotype was found a few times. CDR3 coding DNA: TGCGCCAGCAGCCAAGATCTACGGGGACGGGCCCTCCACTTT. This encodes CASSQDLRGRALHF. The chain recombines TRBV4-1 with TRBJ1-6; TRBD1 is a possible D gene (5 bases). Germline V gene lookup returns CDR1 MGHRA and CDR2 YSYEKL. The V gene lost 0 bases and the J gene lost 14 bases, with 14 bases spanning the gap. This CDR3 comprises 14 residues.